Shown below are 29 T cell receptor beta chains from a single sample sequenced in a study of human T cells and chemical hapten exposure. In TCRdb, the RACE reads were re-called with MiXCR into one record per CDR3 protein. The data show approximately 100,000 distinct CDR3 sequences, 11% seen once. The time point denotes: patch test 1, 2 weeks after DPC sensitization. The treatment was: therapeutic diphenylcyclopropenone sensitization with weekly scalp DPC. Sequencing used whole blood, obtained in connection with sensitization to the hapten diphenylcyclopropenone (DPC). The receptors come from a woman aged 35 to 49 with alopecia areata. Some clones in this sample may be carry-over from other donors' samples.

V gene TRBV20-1 combines with J gene TRBJ1-5; 7 bases agree with TRBD1. V lost 0 bases and J lost 1; bases outside the gene matches: 3. Germline CDR1 DFQATT, CDR2 SNEGSKA (reference sequence). This CDR3 has 15 residues. For the CDR3, the DNA is TGCAGTGCTAGAGATCGACAGGGCAGCAATCAGCCCCAGCATTTT. Translating it yields CSARDRQGSNQPQHF.

In this sample, this clonotype turned up a few times. The chain joins TRBV7-2 to TRBJ2-1, with D possibly matching TRBD2 (6 bases). The ends were cut back, 5 bases at V and 12 bases at J, with 20 bases in the middle. This CDR3 has 14 residues. Germline V CDR1 and CDR2: SGHTA, FQGNSA. The CDR3 is CASSPGRKRAGQFF. Here the CDR3 DNA reads TGTGCCAGCAGCCCTGGACGGAAGAGAGCGGGGCAGTTCTTC. Filled out from reference TRBV7-2 and TRBJ2-1, the complete variable domain reads GAGVSQSPSNKVTEKGKDVELRCDPISGHTALYWYRQSLGQGLEFLIYFQGNSAPDKSGLPSDRFSAERTGGSVSTLTIQRTQQEDSAVYLCASSPGRKRAGQFFGPGTRLTVL.

The chain uses TRBV2 and TRBJ2-3; D not resolved. Per germline, CDR1 SNHLY and CDR2 FYNNEI. The CDR3 consists of 11 residues. V lost 10 bases and J lost 0, with 5 bases in between. The CDR3: CATGSTDTQYF. The CDR3 nucleotides read TGTGCCACCGGGAGCACAGATACGCAGTATTTT.

The chain combines TRBV9 with TRBJ2-7, with TRBD2 matching over 7 bases. The junction had 5 bases not matched to a gene; V was cut back by 0 bases and J by 2 bases. The germline CDR1 and CDR2 sequences are SGDLS and YYNGEE. There are 15 residues in the CDR3. The DNA for the CDR3 is TGTGCCAGCAGCGTAGAGGGGAGCGGGACCTACGAGCAGTACTTC. Translating it yields CASSVEGSGTYEQYF. The full variable domain, in which reference TRBV9 and TRBJ2-7 provide the parts outside the CDR3, is DSGVTQTPKHLITATGQRVTLRCSPRSGDLSVYWYQQSLDQGLQFLIQYYNGEERAKGNILERFSAQQFPDLHSELNLSSLELGDSALYFCASSVEGSGTYEQYFGPGTRLTVT.

The chain recombines TRBV29-1 with TRBJ1-1; D perhaps matches TRBD1 (5 bases). The CDR3 length is 13 residues. V lost 7 bases and J lost 4, with 16 bases in between. The germline gives CDR1 SQVTM, CDR2 ANQGSEA. The CDR3 nucleotides read TGCAGCGCAACCGGGGCGTGGGTCACTGAAGCTTTCTTT. Translation: CSATGAWVTEAFF. Filled out from reference TRBV29-1 and TRBJ1-1, the complete variable domain reads SAVISQKPSRDICQRGTSLTIQCQVDSQVTMMFWYRQQPGQSLTLIATANQGSEATYESGFVIDKFPISRPNLTFSTLTVSNMSPEDSSIYLCSATGAWVTEAFFGQGTRLTVV.

As regards this clonotype: A much larger clone lies a single base off, so this may be a read error. The CDR3 region is CASSLDRTSYGFTF. The DNA for the CDR3 is TGTGCCAGCAGTTTAGACAGGACATCCTATGGCTTCACCTTC. This chain joins TRBV12-3 or TRBV12-4 and TRBJ1-2; a possible D gene is TRBD1 (5 bases). This CDR3 region has 14 residues.

The chain recombines TRBV7-9 with TRBJ2-3; perhaps TRBD2 as D (5 bases). The CDR3 runs 12 residues. The V end lost 5 bases, the J end lost 10 bases, and 13 bases lay between the germline ends. Germline lookup yields CDR1 SEHNR and CDR2 FQNEAQ (reference sequence). CDR3: CASSPSRESQYF. In nucleotides, the CDR3 is TGTGCCAGCAGCCCCAGCCGGGAATCGCAGTATTTT.

This rearrangement joins TRBV20-1 to TRBJ1-1; 7 bases align to TRBD1. V shed 3 bases and J 6 bases; nucleotides not matched to a gene: 7. The CDR3 runs 13 residues. The germline gives CDR1 DFQATT, CDR2 SNEGSKA (reference sequence). The CDR3 sequence is CSASFAQGAEAFF. In DNA, the CDR3 is TGCAGTGCTAGTTTCGCCCAGGGGGCTGAAGCTTTCTTT.

In regard to this clonotype: A single base separates this from a much larger clone, so it may be a read error. The rearrangement joins TRBV25-1 to TRBJ1-2; D gene unclear. The CDR3 contains 11 residues. CDR1 MGHDK and CDR2 SYGVNS come from the germline V gene. In nucleotides, the CDR3 is TGTGTCAGCAGTGATGGACGTGGCTACACCTTC. This codes for CVSSDGRGYTF.

This clonotype has ten or more counts. This chain connects TRBV30 to TRBJ1-2, with D perhaps TRBD1 (6 bases). There are 12 residues in the CDR3. Germline V CDR1 and CDR2: GTSNPN, SVGIG (reference sequence). With 0 bases removed from V and 14 bases from J, the gap between germline ends came to 16 bases. CDR3: CAWSVPGAPGTF. The CDR3 nucleotides read TGTGCCTGGAGTGTACCGGGGGCGCCAGGGACCTTC.

The chain combines TRBV7-2 with TRBJ2-5, with 8 bases identical to TRBD1. The CDR3 consists of 14 residues. V lost 5 bases to trimming and J lost 4 bases; unmatched junction nucleotides: 6. Germline V lookup: CDR1 SGHTA, CDR2 FQGNSA. The chain's CDR3 is CASSSRGRGETQYF. The CDR3, as DNA: TGTGCCAGCAGCAGCAGGGGGCGCGGAGAGACCCAGTACTTC.

The rearrangement uses TRBV18 and TRBJ2-1; TRBD2 matches at 8 bases. CDR3 length: 15 amino acids. Germline V gene data show CDR1 as KGHSH and CDR2 as LQKENI. V lost 0 bases, J lost 6 bases, and 4 bases stayed unmatched. Here the CDR3 DNA reads TGTGCCAGCTCACCACCGACTAGCGAGTCCAATGAGCAGTTCTTC. This translates into CASSPPTSESNEQFF.

The chain is built from TRBV20-1 and TRBJ2-2; D unresolved. The CDR3 sequence is 13 residues long. Germline loops: CDR1 DFQATT, CDR2 SNEGSKA (reference sequence). V was shortened by 5 bases and J by 0 bases, with 7 bases between the two germline ends. The CDR3 reads CSADDTNTGELFF. CDR3 bases: TGCAGTGCTGACGACACGAACACCGGGGAGCTGTTTTTT.

This clonotype was seen more than once but under ten times. The chain joins TRBV5-6 to TRBJ2-7; weak D call: TRBD1 (5 bases). Germline loops: CDR1 SGHDT, CDR2 YYEEEE. Deletions cut 1 base from V and 3 bases from J, with 14 bases between. CDR3 length equals 15 residues. The CDR3 DNA sequence: TGTGCCAGCAGCTTGACGGGCAGGGCTTACTACGAGCAGTACTTC. It codes for CASSLTGRAYYEQYF.

A remark on this clonotype: An end of the junction differs from the germline gene, which may be a read error. V usage is TRBV7-2 and J usage is TRBJ1-1; D remains ambiguous. CDR3 size: 12 residues. Per the germline V gene, CDR1 is SGHTA and CDR2 is FQGNSA. CDR3 sequence reads: CASSFLYTEVFF. The CDR3, as DNA: TGTGCCAGCAGCTTTCTCTACACTGAAGTTTTCTTT.

This clonotype showed up just a few times. The V and J genes are TRBV2 and TRBJ1-6; D remains unclear. CDR3 length: 14 amino acids. Germline CDR1 and CDR2: SNHLY and FYNNEI. The V end was cut by 7 bases, the J end by 1 base, with 8 bases between. DNA of the CDR3: TGTGCCAGCATGAGGGAGTCCTATAATTCACCCCTCCACTTT. Translating gives CASMRESYNSPLHF.

In its sample, this clonotype was seen a few times. The chain links TRBV9 to TRBJ2-7, with 7 bases fitting TRBD1. The germline V gene encodes CDR1 SGDLS and CDR2 YYNGEE. V gave up 3 bases and J gave up 1 base; unmatched junction bases: 7. The CDR3 has 15 residues. The CDR3 spells CASSEDGDSSYEQYF. CDR3 DNA sequence: TGTGCCAGCAGCGAAGATGGGGACAGTTCCTACGAGCAGTACTTC.

As concerns this clonotype: Being one base from a much bigger clone, this may be a read error. The chain joins TRBV27 to TRBJ1-2, with a weak D call TRBD1 (6 bases). The CDR3 consists of 14 residues. Germline CDR1 and CDR2: MNHEY and SMNVEV (reference sequence). CDR3 sequence (DNA): TGTGCCAGCAGATTATGGGGGGGGGCTGGTGGCTACACCTTC. This encodes CASRLWGGAGGYTF.

The table lists this clonotype with many counts. The chain joins TRBV7-2 to TRBJ2-3, with D possibly being TRBD2 (7 bases). The CDR3 covers 14 residues. Trimming stripped 5 bases from V and 10 bases from J, with 19 bases between. The germline CDR1 and CDR2 sequences are SGHTA and FQGNSA. The CDR3 coding sequence is TGTGCCAGCAGCCAAGGGGGGGCCAGCGGGGCGCAGTATTTT. The encoded protein is CASSQGGASGAQYF.

This clonotype was seen repeatedly, ten times or more. V usage is TRBV5-4 and J usage is TRBJ2-7; D gene ambiguous. The CDR3 is made up of 13 amino acids. Trimming took 4 bases from V and 11 from J, leaving 19 bases between them. Germline V gene sequence: CDR1 SGHNT, CDR2 YYREEE (reference sequence). CDR3 in DNA: TGTGCCAGCAGCGCGGCCGCCTCACTGCCAGAGTACTTC. It translates to CASSAAASLPEYF.

This clonotype was found a few times. The chain employs TRBV9 and TRBJ1-1; a possible D gene is TRBD1 (5 bases). Germline V gene data show CDR1 as SGDLS and CDR2 as YYNGEE. V lost 2 bases and J 4 bases, leaving 15 bases between the germline ends. This CDR3 spans 15 amino acids. This CDR3 reads CASSVTGTAGTEAFF. As DNA, the CDR3 is TGTGCCAGCAGCGTGACCGGGACGGCGGGCACTGAAGCTTTCTTT. The entire variable domain, with the rest obtained from reference TRBV9 and TRBJ1-1, is as follows: DSGVTQTPKHLITATGQRVTLRCSPRSGDLSVYWYQQSLDQGLQFLIQYYNGEERAKGNILERFSAQQFPDLHSELNLSSLELGDSALYFCASSVTGTAGTEAFFGQGTRLTVV.

This clonotype was seen a few times. The CDR3 sequence is CASSPRTGTGGGDGYTF. In DNA form, the CDR3 reads TGCGCCAGCAGCCCGCGTACCGGGACAGGGGGCGGAGATGGCTACACCTTC. The V call is TRBV5-1, the J call TRBJ1-2, with 12 bases identical to TRBD1. V shed 4 bases and J 6 bases; nucleotides not matched to a gene: 13. CDR1 and CDR2 (germline): SGHRS, YFSETQ. The CDR3 runs 17 residues.

This clonotype was observed many times. This rearrangement joins TRBV6-2 or TRBV6-3 to TRBJ1-2; D call uncertain. Deletions cut 5 bases from V and 8 bases from J, with 15 bases between. Germline loops: CDR1 MNHEY, CDR2 SVGEGT. The CDR3 has 13 amino acids. CDR3 DNA: TGTGCCAGCAGTGACGGTCCGCCGGACGGCTACACCTTC. Its protein is CASSDGPPDGYTF.

This clonotype has a count of ten or more. V gene TRBV19 combines with J gene TRBJ2-3, with D perhaps matching TRBD1 or TRBD2 (5 bases each). The length of the CDR3 is 14 residues. Germline V gene data show CDR1 as LNHDA and CDR2 as SQIVND (reference sequence). With 7 bases removed from V and 2 bases from J, the gap between germline ends came to 13 bases. CDR3: CASKGDPVTDTQYF. The CDR3 region has the DNA TGTGCCAGTAAAGGGGACCCCGTCACAGATACGCAGTATTTT. The full variable domain, rest sourced from reference TRBV19 and TRBJ2-3, is DGGITQSPKYLFRKEGQNVTLSCEQNLNHDAMYWYRQDPGQGLRLIYYSQIVNDFQKGDIAEGYSVSREKKESFPLTVTSAQKNPTAFYLCASKGDPVTDTQYFGPGTRLTVL.

The V and J genes are TRBV4-1 and TRBJ1-6; D is perhaps TRBD1 (5 bases). Germline values: CDR1 MGHRA, CDR2 YSYEKL. Trimming left V 1 base short and J 5 bases short, with 15 bases between. The CDR3 loop spans 17 amino acids. CDR3 loop: CASSQGRFGRDNSPLHF. In DNA, the CDR3 is TGCGCCAGCAGCCAAGGTCGTTTCGGCAGGGATAATTCACCCCTCCACTTT.

This clonotype was seen a few times. The chain links TRBV7-9 to TRBJ1-2; D is unresolved. Trimming shortened V by 5 bases and J by 4 bases, and 8 bases separated the two germline ends. CDR3 size: 12 residues. CDR1 and CDR2 from the germline V gene are SEHNR and FQNEAQ (reference sequence). The CDR3 DNA sequence: TGTGCCAGCAGCCCGGACCGCTATGGCTACACCTTC. Amino acid sequence: CASSPDRYGYTF.

In this sample, this clonotype turned up many times. The J gene is TRBJ1-2, the V gene TRBV27; TRBD1 is a possible D gene (6 bases). This CDR3 is built from 11 residues. V lost 5 bases and J lost 6, with 7 bases in between. Per the germline V gene, CDR1 is MNHEY and CDR2 is SMNVEV (reference sequence). The CDR3 sequence is CASSRGDGYTF. CDR3 DNA: TGTGCCAGCAGTAGGGGGGATGGCTACACCTTC.

This clonotype was recorded many times. The CDR3 coding sequence is TGTGCCAGCAGCTTAGTATACGATCGCGGGCTAGCGGGGACTGGCGAAGGGGGCAAAAACATTCAGTACTTC. It codes for CASSLVYDRGLAGTGEGGKNIQYF. The V and J genes are TRBV7-2 and TRBJ2-4; 9 bases match TRBD2. The length of the CDR3 is 24 residues. Germline CDR1 and CDR2: SGHTA and FQGNSA. V trimming: 1 base; J trimming: 3 bases; junction bases outside the gene matches: 28.

This clonotype was detected once. The J gene is TRBJ2-2, the V gene TRBV5-1; D is uncertain. The V gene's germline CDR1 is SGHRS and CDR2 YFSETQ. V was pared by 5 bases and J by 0 bases, with 8 bases between. This CDR3 contains 14 residues. CDR3 sequence: CASRRRTNTGELFF. CDR3 bases: TGCGCCAGCAGAAGACGGACGAACACCGGGGAGCTGTTTTTT.